Listed here are 18 T cell receptor beta chains from one sample, sequenced in a study of T-cell reconstitution after alpha-beta-depleted transplantation in children (TCRdb year 2016). Findings and caveats that apply to the study as a whole: Over subsequent months, a decline in hyperexpanded clone frequencies was noted, and after one year, T-cell counts and TCRbeta diversity were mostly ascribed to newly produced T cells.

The method behind the library was PCR. Sequencing relied on an Illumina HiSeq 2500. TCR library preparation used molecular barcoding, with unique molecular identifiers applied to normalize quantification of the TCRbeta repertoire. Using fastp trimming at Q25 and MiXCR clonotype assembly, TCRdb reanalyzed the public sequencing data and kept in-frame beta chains. Each CDR3 protein gets just one entry, which takes the most common genes and DNA from the rows behind it. The sample has about 300,000 distinct CDR3 sequences on record, 6.5% to 9% of them singletons. The top ten clones comprise approximately 8.6% of the sample. According to the study, the label for this sample's treatment or condition signals: allogeneic hematopoietic cell transplantation with graft depleted of TCRalphabeta T cells and CD19 B cells. Their antigens are not known. Sequencing used peripheral blood, obtained 360 days after TCRalphabeta/CD19-depleted stem cell transplant. These receptors all stem from a female patient under 10 years old who had a stem cell transplant for Fanconi anemia, so the T cells may come from the graft donor.

Many counts were recorded for this clonotype. V gene TRBV5-1 combines with J gene TRBJ1-6; maybe TRBD1 (6 bases). The CDR3 runs to 16 residues. V lost 1 base to trimming and J lost 6 bases, with 14 bases between them. Germline V gives CDR1 SGHRS, CDR2 YFSETQ. CDR3 region: CASSLPDRNFNSPLHF. The CDR3 coding sequence is TGCGCCAGCAGCTTGCCGGACAGAAATTTTAATTCACCCCTCCACTTT.

This clonotype has ten or more counts. The chain employs TRBV7-2 and TRBJ1-1; TRBD1 aligns across 8 bases. The trim removed 3 bases at V and 12 bases at J, leaving 6 bases unmatched. This CDR3 comprises 12 residues. CDR1 is SGHTA and CDR2 is FQGNSA in the germline V gene. The CDR3: CASSFRDRTPFF. CDR3 coding DNA: TGTGCCAGCAGCTTTCGGGACAGGACACCTTTCTTT.

This clonotype was recorded at least ten times. The chain links TRBV25-1 to TRBJ2-7; the D is unclear. CDR1 MGHDK and CDR2 SYGVNS come from the germline V gene. Trimming took off 1 base at V and 4 bases at J, with 2 bases between the two ends. The CDR3 totals 11 residues. CDR3 amino acids: CASSEWYEQYF. The CDR3 coding sequence is TGTGCCAGCAGTGAATGGTACGAGCAGTACTTC.

V usage is TRBV7-3 and J usage is TRBJ2-2, with 8 bases lining up with TRBD2. Germline V gene lookup returns CDR1 SGHTA and CDR2 FQGTGA. The CDR3 sequence is 18 residues long. J gave up 7 bases and V 0 bases, and 13 bases lay outside the gene matches. CDR3 loop: CASSLTGLVLPPFGELFF. Here the CDR3 DNA reads TGTGCCAGCAGCTTAACGGGACTAGTTTTACCACCGTTCGGGGAGCTGTTTTTT.

In its sample, this clonotype was seen many times. V is TRBV7-8 and J is TRBJ2-7, with D tentatively TRBD1 (5 bases). Trimming stripped 1 base from V and 7 bases from J, with 11 bases between. The CDR3 runs 13 residues. From germline, CDR1 is SGHVS and CDR2 FQNEAQ. The CDR3 nucleotides read TGTGCCAGCAGCTTAGGTGGAAAGGGGGAGCAGTACTTC. The encoded protein is CASSLGGKGEQYF.

The gene calls are TRBV6-5 and TRBJ2-7; D is uncertain. Trimming removed 6 bases at V and 6 bases at J, with 15 bases between. The CDR3 extends over 13 amino acids. Germline V gives CDR1 MNHEY, CDR2 SVGAGI. The CDR3 nucleotides are TGTGCCAGCAGGCCGACCGGGCCCACCGAGCAGTACTTC. Translation: CASRPTGPTEQYF.

This clonotype appeared many times. The rearrangement links TRBV5-1 to TRBJ1-4, with D uncertain. The CDR3 is 13 amino acids. Deletions cut 4 bases from V and 3 bases from J, with 7 bases between. CDR1 is SGHRS, CDR2 YFSETQ, per germline. The DNA of the CDR3 is TGCGCCAGCAGCGGGCGGCCTAATGAAAAACTGTTTTTT. It codes for CASSGRPNEKLFF.

In this sample, this clonotype turned up a few times. J is TRBJ2-6 and V is TRBV6-1, with 8 bases aligning to TRBD1. Trimming removed 6 bases from V and 0 bases from J; junction bases left unmatched: 7. Germline V CDR1 and CDR2: MNHNS, SASEGT. The CDR3 contains 17 residues. CDR3 residues: CASSSGQGLSGANVLTF. Written as DNA, the CDR3 is TGTGCCAGCAGCTCTGGACAGGGCCTCTCTGGGGCCAACGTCCTGACTTTC.

This clonotype was seen many times. The chain joins TRBV5-1 to TRBJ2-5; D might be TRBD1 (7 bases). The V gene's germline CDR1 is SGHRS and CDR2 YFSETQ. The V and J ends lost 3 bases and 4 bases respectively, with 10 bases between them. CDR3 length: 13 residues. The CDR3 DNA sequence: TGCGCCAGCAGCTCTCAGGGGGGAGAGACCCAGTACTTC. Its protein is CASSSQGGETQYF. Full variable domain (rest looked up from reference TRBV5-1 and TRBJ2-5): KAGVTQTPRYLIKTRGQQVTLSCSPISGHRSVSWYQQTPGQGLQFLFEYFSETQRNKGNFPGRFSGRQFSNSRSEMNVSTLELGDSALYLCASSSQGGETQYFGPGTRLLVL.

The rearrangement joins TRBV7-9 to TRBJ1-2; D perhaps matches TRBD1 (5 bases). The V gene's germline CDR1 is SEHNR and CDR2 FQNEAQ (reference sequence). V lost 3 bases and J lost 3, with 11 bases in between. This CDR3 region has 14 residues. Here the CDR3 reads CASSFRAGDYGYTF. CDR3 in DNA: TGTGCCAGCAGCTTCCGGGCGGGGGACTATGGCTACACCTTC.

The sample holds many counts of this clonotype. The chain couples TRBV29-1 to TRBJ2-3; tentative D call: TRBD2 (6 bases). This CDR3 is built from 11 residues. V lost 4 bases to trimming and J lost 6 bases, with 8 bases between them. From germline, CDR1 is SQVTM and CDR2 ANQGSEA. Here the CDR3 reads CSVGGGDTQYF. The CDR3, as DNA: TGCAGCGTTGGGGGAGGCGATACGCAGTATTTT.

The chain recombines TRBV2 with TRBJ2-5, with 7 bases identical to TRBD2. This CDR3 region has 14 residues. CDR1 and CDR2 (germline): SNHLY, FYNNEI. The V gene end was trimmed by 3 bases and the J gene end by 7 bases; junction bases not matched to a gene: 8. CDR3 sequence reads: CASSDASRGGTQYF. The CDR3 coding sequence is TGTGCCAGCAGTGACGCATCCCGCGGGGGGACCCAGTACTTC.

In its sample, this clonotype was seen a few times. J is TRBJ2-7 and V is TRBV6-1; D remains ambiguous. CDR1 and CDR2 (germline): MNHNS, SASEGT. The CDR3 is 14 amino acids. V lost 5 bases, J lost 2 bases, and 13 bases lay in between. CDR3 residues: CASSKGMLAYEQYF. The DNA of the CDR3 is TGTGCCAGCAGTAAAGGAATGTTGGCCTACGAGCAGTACTTC.

V gene TRBV5-1 combines with J gene TRBJ1-4; D unresolved. This CDR3 spans 15 amino acids. Germline V gene data show CDR1 as SGHRS and CDR2 as YFSETQ. With 3 bases removed from V and 0 bases from J, the gap between germline ends came to 9 bases. For the CDR3, the DNA is TGCGCCAGCAGCTCGACATTTTCAACTAATGAAAAACTGTTTTTT. It specifies CASSSTFSTNEKLFF.

In regard to this clonotype: This may arise from a read error, as a much more abundant clone is one base away. The CDR3 carries no conserved terminal phenylalanine or tryptophan, so it likely arises from a read error. The gene calls are TRBV20-1 and TRBJ2-1; 9 bases fit TRBD2. The CDR3 extends over 14 amino acids. V lost 5 bases to trimming and J lost 0 bases; unmatched junction nucleotides: 2. Germline V lookup: CDR1 DFQATT, CDR2 SNEGSKA (reference sequence). CDR3 protein: CSAQLAGSYNEQFL. The CDR3 DNA sequence: TGCAGTGCTCAACTAGCGGGCTCCTACAATGAGCAGTTCCTC.

This rearrangement joins TRBV9 to TRBJ1-1, with D possibly matching TRBD1 (5 bases). Germline V gene lookup returns CDR1 SGDLS and CDR2 YYNGEE. The CDR3 runs 15 residues. The V end was cut by 4 bases, the J end by 11 bases, with 24 bases between. The CDR3 DNA reads TGTGCCAGCAGCCCAGCAAGAGGACAAGTTGGGGCGGCTTTCTTT. As protein: CASSPARGQVGAAFF.

In its sample, this clonotype was seen a few times. The V gene is TRBV11-2, the J gene TRBJ2-1, with TRBD1 identical over 8 bases. The V and J ends lost 6 bases and 7 bases, in that order; junction bases with no gene match: 8. Looked up from germline, CDR1 is SGHAT and CDR2 is FQNNGV. The CDR3 is 14 residues long. CDR3 amino acids: CASRTGVTANEQFF. CDR3 DNA: TGTGCCAGCAGGACAGGGGTGACTGCGAATGAGCAGTTCTTC. The full variable domain, completed using reference TRBV11-2 and TRBJ2-1, is EAGVAQSPRYKIIEKRQSVAFWCNPISGHATLYWYQQILGQGPKLLIQFQNNGVVDDSQLPKDRFSAERLKGVDSTLKIQPAKLEDSAVYLCASRTGVTANEQFFGPGTRLTVL.

V gene TRBV11-2 combines with J gene TRBJ2-1, with D possibly matching TRBD1 (5 bases). CDR1 is SGHAT, CDR2 FQNNGV, per germline. The CDR3 spans 14 residues. V lost 5 bases to trimming and J lost 7 bases, with 15 bases between them. For the CDR3, the DNA is TGTGCCAGCAGCAAACCCAGGGTTCCTAATGAGCAGTTCTTC. Its protein is CASSKPRVPNEQFF. Full variable domain (outside the CDR3, taken from reference TRBV11-2 and TRBJ2-1): EAGVAQSPRYKIIEKRQSVAFWCNPISGHATLYWYQQILGQGPKLLIQFQNNGVVDDSQLPKDRFSAERLKGVDSTLKIQPAKLEDSAVYLCASSKPRVPNEQFFGPGTRLTVL.